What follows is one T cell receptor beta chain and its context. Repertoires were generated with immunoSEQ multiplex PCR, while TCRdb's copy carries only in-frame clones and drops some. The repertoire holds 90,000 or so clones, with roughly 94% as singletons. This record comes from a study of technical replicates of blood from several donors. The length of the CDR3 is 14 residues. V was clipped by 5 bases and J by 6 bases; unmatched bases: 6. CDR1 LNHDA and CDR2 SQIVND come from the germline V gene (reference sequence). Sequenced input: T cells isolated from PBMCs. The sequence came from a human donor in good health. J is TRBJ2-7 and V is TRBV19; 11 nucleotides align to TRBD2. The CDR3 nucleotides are TGTGCCAGTAGTCGAATACTAGCGGGAGTCGAGCAGTACTTC. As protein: CASSRILAGVEQYF. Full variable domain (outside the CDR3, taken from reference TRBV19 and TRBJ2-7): DGGITQSPKYLFRKEGQNVTLSCEQNLNHDAMYWYRQDPGQGLRLIYYSQIVNDFQKGDIAEGYSVSREKKESFPLTVTSAQKNPTAFYLCASSRILAGVEQYFGPGTRLTVT.